This T cell receptor (beta chain) comes out of a study of T cell changes during pregnancy in multiple sclerosis (dated by TCRdb to the late 2010s). Concerning the study at large: The study examined how the T cell repertoire changed over the course of pregnancy in women with multiple sclerosis.

At the junction V is shortened by 3 bases and J by 1 base, with 13 bases in between. From the germline V gene, CDR1 is SQVTM and CDR2 is ANQGSEA. Including the terminal cysteine and phenylalanine, the CDR3 comprises 14 residues. This entry keeps only the CDR3 DNA: 42 bases, framed from base 1. Preparation of the library involved the immunoSEQ multiplex PCR assay. The source is immuneACCESS, and TCRdb retained only in-frame sequences with V and J called. Part of the clones is not carried over; for the studies checked, unresolved V genes explain less than half of this, and the remainder is unexplained. The sample includes roughly 70,000 clones, with around 94% observed a single time. Jointly, the top ten make up about 2.2% of the sample. On this clone: Its specific antigen is unknown. No much larger clone is present one base from it, and per-base qualities are unavailable.

The TCR sequence derives from a female donor with multiple sclerosis, enrolled in a pregnancy study. The sequencing used peripheral blood, collected before pregnancy. The sequence is built from TRBV29-1 and TRBJ2-7; the D gene is perhaps TRBD2, on 5 matching bases. The CDR3 corresponds to CSVDAGLGSYEQYF. The nucleotides are TGCAGCGTTGACGCCGGACTGGGTTCCTACGAGCAGTACTTC.